One sample yielded the 22 T cell receptor beta chains listed below, sequenced in a study of human T cells and chemical hapten exposure. MiXCR was run by TCRdb on the RACE reads, yielding one entry per CDR3 protein. The sample has about 380,000 distinct CDR3 sequences; less than 6.5% are singletons. Time point: pre-sensitization, week 0. Regarding treatment: therapeutic diphenylcyclopropenone sensitization with weekly scalp DPC. Source: whole blood, taken in connection with sensitization to the hapten diphenylcyclopropenone (DPC). The receptors were gathered from a woman between 45 and 60 years old with alopecia areata. Some clones in this sample may be carry-over from other donors' samples.

This clonotype was recorded a few times. This chain joins TRBV7-7 and TRBJ2-3; D gene unclear. CDR1 and CDR2 from the germline V gene are SSHAT and FNYEAQ (reference sequence). The CDR3 extends over 14 amino acids. The V and J ends lost 1 base and 4 bases respectively, with 9 bases between them. DNA for the CDR3: TGTGCCAGCAGCTTAGATAACCCCCCAGATACGCAGTATTTT. It yields the protein CASSLDNPPDTQYF.

This clonotype was found many times. The chain has TRBV13 and TRBJ2-3, with TRBD2 matching 12 bases. Germline-derived CDR1 and CDR2 are PRHDT and FYEKMQ (reference sequence). This CDR3 has 17 amino acids. After removal of 3 bases from V and 5 bases from J, the junction contained 9 bases not matched to a gene. CDR3 nucleotide sequence: TGTGCCAGCAGCTTGGGGCTAGCGGGGGGGCCGGGAGATACGCAGTATTTT. It is translated as CASSLGLAGGPGDTQYF.

V usage is TRBV7-2 and J usage is TRBJ1-1; no definite D call. Per the germline V gene, CDR1 is SGHTA and CDR2 is FQGNSA. The CDR3 is made up of 12 amino acids. The V end lost 0 bases, the J end lost 6 bases, and 5 bases lay between the germline ends. CDR3 region: CASSLAFAEAFF. Written as DNA, the CDR3 is TGTGCCAGCAGCTTAGCGTTCGCTGAAGCTTTCTTT.

This clonotype was found a few times. The chain links TRBV7-6 to TRBJ2-2, with D tentatively TRBD1 or TRBD2 (6 bases each). This CDR3 region has 15 residues. The V gene's germline CDR1 is SGHVS and CDR2 FNYEAQ. Trimming took off 2 bases at V and 3 bases at J, with 10 bases between the two ends. This CDR3 reads CASSLYREDTGELFF. The CDR3 DNA reads as TGTGCCAGCAGCTTATACAGGGAGGACACCGGGGAGCTGTTTTTT.

A few counts support this clonotype. This chain joins TRBV5-5 and TRBJ1-5; TRBD1 matches 9 bases. Germline CDR1 SGHKS, CDR2 YYEKEE (reference sequence). The CDR3 has 16 residues. V was clipped by 4 bases and J by 7 bases; unmatched bases: 12. Here the CDR3 reads CASSGSLGDRDQPQHF. In nucleotides, the CDR3 is TGTGCCAGCAGCGGGAGTTTGGGGGACAGGGACCAGCCCCAGCATTTT.

This clonotype was observed a few times. J is TRBJ2-7 and V is TRBV10-3; 7 positions agree with TRBD1. In germline, CDR1 is ENHRY, CDR2 SYGVKD. CDR3 length: 14 amino acids. After removal of 2 bases from V and 5 bases from J, the junction contained 6 bases not matched to a gene. The CDR3 DNA reads TGTGCCATCAGTGAGGGTTCGGGACAGCACGAGCAGTACTTC. Amino acids: CAISEGSGQHEQYF.

This rearrangement joins TRBV6-6 to TRBJ2-1; 13 positions match TRBD2. The CDR3 loop spans 17 amino acids. CDR1 and CDR2 (germline): MNHNY, SVGAGI (reference sequence). The trim removed 4 bases at V and 4 bases at J, leaving 7 bases unmatched. CDR3 sequence reads: CASSSTSGGGSYNEQFF. CDR3 coding DNA: TGTGCCAGCAGTTCCACTAGCGGGGGGGGGTCATACAATGAGCAGTTCTTC.

The chain has TRBV20-1 and TRBJ1-1, with a possible D match to TRBD1 (6 bases). The V and J ends lost 6 bases and 7 bases respectively, with 12 bases between them. This CDR3 spans 11 amino acids. Germline V CDR1 and CDR2: DFQATT, SNEGSKA (reference sequence). The CDR3 coding sequence is TGCAGTGCCTCCGGGGGCTTTGAAGCTTTCTTT. Its translation: CSASGGFEAFF.

This clonotype has at least ten counts. The CDR3 reads CASLAGDHEQYF. The CDR3 nucleotides read TGTGCCAGCCTAGCGGGGGACCACGAGCAGTACTTC. This rearrangement joins TRBV2 to TRBJ2-7, with 10 bases that match TRBD2. V was pared by 8 bases and J by 5 bases, with 3 bases of the junction left unmatched. This CDR3 spans 12 amino acids. Germline CDR1 reads SNHLY; CDR2 reads FYNNEI. Combining the CDR3 with reference TRBV2 and TRBJ2-7 gives the whole variable domain EPEVTQTPSHQVTQMGQEVILRCVPISNHLYFYWYRQILGQKVEFLVSFYNNEISEKSEIFDDQFSVERPDGSNFTLKIRSTKLEDSAMYFCASLAGDHEQYFGPGTRLTVT.

As for this clonotype: A much larger clone differs by one base, so this may be a read error. V usage is TRBV6-5 and J usage is TRBJ2-1; no clear D gene. The CDR3 is 15 amino acids. The V gene lost 2 bases and the J gene lost 5 bases, with 13 bases spanning the gap. The germline V gene encodes CDR1 MNHEY and CDR2 SVGAGI. The CDR3 region has the DNA TGTGCCAGCAGTTACCGGCCAGTGTACAACAATGAGCAGTTCTTC. Protein product: CASSYRPVYNNEQFF.

The chain joins TRBV12-3 or TRBV12-4 to TRBJ2-2; D unclear. This CDR3 region has 13 residues. V dropped 3 bases and J dropped 6 bases, with 8 bases sitting between them. CDR3 bases: TGTGCCAGCAGTTTTTCGTTTCCCGGGGAGCTGTTTTTT. Its protein is CASSFSFPGELFF.

V and J are TRBV9 and TRBJ2-7; D unclear. Germline lookup yields CDR1 SGDLS and CDR2 YYNGEE. The CDR3 length is 12 residues. V lost 4 bases, J lost 6 bases, and 11 bases lay in between. The CDR3 sequence is CASSPWAGEQYF. The CDR3 nucleotides read TGTGCCAGCAGCCCCTGGGCCGGCGAGCAGTACTTC.

This clonotype was detected many times. The rearrangement uses TRBV9 and TRBJ2-2; D is possibly TRBD1 (5 bases). CDR1 is SGDLS, CDR2 YYNGEE, per germline. V lost 0 bases and J 4 bases, leaving 13 bases between the germline ends. This CDR3 is built from 16 residues. This CDR3 is CASSVGGRAFTGELFF. The CDR3 DNA reads as TGTGCCAGCAGCGTAGGAGGCAGGGCTTTCACCGGGGAGCTGTTTTTT.

This clonotype was picked up a small number of times. This chain joins TRBV12-3 or TRBV12-4 and TRBJ1-1; D ambiguous. Trimming took off 1 base at V and 6 bases at J, with 6 bases between the two ends. CDR3 size: 12 residues. In DNA, the CDR3 is TGTGCCAGCAGTTTAGTTTATTCTGAAGCTTTCTTT. Residues: CASSLVYSEAFF.

CDR3 coding DNA: TGTGCCAGCAGCTTTAGGACAGGGGCCACTAAACTGTTTTTT. Its protein is CASSFRTGATKLFF. The chain recombines TRBV7-8 with TRBJ1-4; 9 bases fit TRBD1. The CDR3 length is 14 residues. Unmatched junction bases numbered 7, after V lost 3 bases and J lost 11 bases. Germline V gene sequence: CDR1 SGHVS, CDR2 FQNEAQ.

This clonotype was detected many times. The chain combines TRBV4-2 with TRBJ1-5; unclear D gene. The V gene's germline CDR1 is LGHNA and CDR2 YNFKEQ. Trimming pared 0 bases from V and 0 bases from J, leaving 6 bases between. The CDR3 contains 15 residues. This chain's CDR3 is CASSQDRDSNQPQHF. The CDR3, as DNA: TGTGCCAGCAGCCAAGACAGAGATAGCAATCAGCCCCAGCATTTT.

This clonotype was observed a handful of times. The V gene is TRBV6-5, the J gene TRBJ2-3, with D unclear. The CDR3 sequence is 17 residues long. V was trimmed by 2 bases and J by 4 bases, leaving 19 bases between them. Germline CDR1 and CDR2: MNHEY and SVGAGI. DNA for the CDR3: TGTGCCAGCAGTTACGGGTATAGCCGCCGCACACCAGATACGCAGTATTTT. It translates to CASSYGYSRRTPDTQYF.

This clonotype appeared a few times. The DNA for the CDR3 is TGTGCCAGCAGTTTTACGGGAGGGGTGGAGACCCAGTACTTC. This translates into CASSFTGGVETQYF. This sequence joins TRBV12-3 or TRBV12-4 and TRBJ2-5, with 8 bases lining up with TRBD2. CDR3 length: 14 amino acids. After removal of 3 bases from V and 5 bases from J, the junction contained 5 bases not matched to a gene.

The sample holds many counts of this clonotype. This chain uses TRBV9 with TRBJ2-1, with D perhaps being TRBD1 or TRBD2 (6 bases each). Germline V CDR1 and CDR2: SGDLS, YYNGEE. This CDR3 spans 13 amino acids. The germline V and J ends were trimmed by 3 bases and 8 bases, with 12 bases remaining between them. In nucleotides, the CDR3 is TGTGCCAGCAGCGGCCACAGGGAGGATGAGCAGTTCTTC. Protein: CASSGHREDEQFF. Full variable domain (outside the CDR3, taken from reference TRBV9 and TRBJ2-1): DSGVTQTPKHLITATGQRVTLRCSPRSGDLSVYWYQQSLDQGLQFLIQYYNGEERAKGNILERFSAQQFPDLHSELNLSSLELGDSALYFCASSGHREDEQFFGPGTRLTVL.

The chain employs TRBV3-1 and TRBJ1-1; 7 nucleotides agree with TRBD1. The V gene end was trimmed by 2 bases and the J gene end by 8 bases; junction bases not matched to a gene: 8. This CDR3 contains 14 residues. CDR1 and CDR2 (germline): LGHDT, YNNKEL (reference sequence). CDR3 sequence: CASSQTQGSSEAFF. The CDR3 DNA reads TGTGCCAGCAGCCAAACACAGGGGAGTTCAGAAGCTTTCTTT.

CDR3 nucleotide sequence: TGTGCCAGCAGCTTAACCCCTGGACTAGCGGGGGGCCCGGGCACAGATACGCAGTATTTT. This sequence encodes CASSLTPGLAGGPGTDTQYF. The chain carries TRBV7-8 and TRBJ2-3; 14 bases line up with TRBD2. The CDR3 sequence is 20 residues long. In germline, CDR1 is SGHVS, CDR2 FQNEAQ. Trimming removed 2 bases from V and 1 base from J; junction bases left unmatched: 11.

The chain links TRBV7-6 to TRBJ2-1; D assignment may be TRBD1 or TRBD2 (5 bases each). Germline CDR1 and CDR2: SGHVS and FNYEAQ. The CDR3 is 17 amino acids. Trimming removed 1 base at V and 0 bases at J, with 13 bases between. Here the CDR3 reads CASSLEVGTSSYNEQFF. The CDR3 nucleotides read TGTGCCAGCAGCTTAGAGGTCGGGACGAGCTCCTACAATGAGCAGTTCTTC.